A selection of T cell receptor beta chains follows, all from one sample in a study of blood T cell repertoires in COVID-19. The method was immunoSEQ multiplex PCR; TCRdb's version includes in-frame clones alone and lacks a portion of them. The sample lists about 170,000 clones; approximately 83% were seen once. The sequenced sample was peripheral blood. The receptors shown here come from a woman of 80 years or more with acute or convalescent COVID-19. CDR3s include the opening cysteine and the closing phenylalanine or tryptophan. Fields, in order: J gene, clone size, D gene, V gene, CDR3 protein, CDR3 DNA. A D gene is named only where the DNA matches it firmly. Only some rows state a clone size, as once, few, many or a class for expanded clones.

>TRBJ1-6|once|.|TRBV12-2
CASRLGGRSSYNSPLHF
TGTGCAAGTCGCTTAGGGGGGCGCAGCTCCTATAATTCACCCCTCCACTTT
>TRBJ1-2|.|.|TRBV19
CASRASDSYGYTF
TGTGCCAGTAGGGCCTCGGACAGCTATGGCTACACCTTC
>TRBJ1-3|.|.|TRBV7-6
CASSWKQGFTGNTIYF
TGTGCCAGCAGCTGGAAACAGGGTTTTACTGGAAACACCATATATTTT
>TRBJ1-5|.|.|TRBV6-2/TRBV6-3
CASSYGAPRQPQHF
TGTGCCAGCAGTTATGGGGCCCCAAGGCAGCCCCAGCATTTT
>TRBJ1-2|.|TRBD1|TRBV6-4
CASSDLMGQGGYTF
TGTGCCAGCAGTGACTTGATGGGACAGGGAGGTTACACCTTC
>TRBJ2-1|.|.|TRBV30
CAWSLTSGSYNEQFF
TGTGCCTGGAGCTTAACTAGTGGGTCCTACAATGAGCAGTTCTTC
>TRBJ2-5|.|.|TRBV5-1
CASSFSLEETQYF
TGCGCCAGCAGCTTTAGTCTCGAAGAGACCCAGTACTTC
>TRBJ1-2|.|TRBD1|TRBV19
CASSIGTGGGYTF
TGTGCCAGTAGTATTGGGACAGGGGGAGGCTACACCTTC
>TRBJ2-5|.|.|TRBV7-3
CASSLALQGQPQETQYF
TGTGCCAGCAGCTTAGCATTACAGGGTCAGCCCCAAGAGACCCAGTACTTC
>TRBJ1-5|.|TRBD1|TRBV6-1
CASSDRTGWSNQPQHF
TGTGCCAGCAGTGACCGGACAGGGTGGAGCAATCAGCCCCAGCATTTT
>TRBJ2-3|.|.|TRBV5-1
CASSGAGSFSTDTQYF
TGCGCCAGCAGCGGGGCGGGATCCTTTAGCACAGATACGCAGTATTTT
>TRBJ2-7|.|TRBD1|TRBV29-1
CSVTAGTVPSEQYF
TGCAGCGTGACTGCCGGGACAGTGCCCTCCGAGCAGTACTTC
>TRBJ1-5|.|.|TRBV21-1
CASSKAYPGPQHF
TGTGCCAGCAGCAAAGCTTACCCGGGGCCCCAGCATTTT
>TRBJ2-3|.|TRBD1|TRBV24-1
CATSGTGSRMPYTDTQYF
TGTGCCACCAGCGGGACAGGGTCCCGTATGCCCTACACAGATACGCAGTATTTT
>TRBJ1-4|.|.|TRBV5-6
CASSLGRVWSDEKLFF
TGTGCCAGCAGCTTGGGCCGGGTTTGGTCGGATGAAAAACTGTTTTTT
>TRBJ1-1|.|.|TRBV12-3/TRBV12-4
CASSSQGREAFF
TGTGCCAGCAGTTCGCAGGGGCGTGAAGCTTTCTTT
>TRBJ1-6|.|.|TRBV9
CASSVAAGESSPLHF
TGTGCCAGCAGCGTAGCGGCAGGGGAATCTTCACCCCTCCACTTT
>TRBJ2-7|.|TRBD1|TRBV11-2
CASSIDRAGAYEQYF
TGTGCCAGCAGCATAGACAGGGCTGGGGCCTACGAGCAGTACTTC
>TRBJ2-3|.|.|TRBV3-1/TRBV3-2
CASSHGGRPTDTQYF
TGTGCCAGCAGCCACGGAGGGAGGCCCACAGATACGCAGTATTTT
>TRBJ2-3|.|.|TRBV15
CATSRDEYTQYF
TGTGCCACCAGCAGAGATGAGTATACGCAGTATTTT
>TRBJ1-6|.|TRBD1|TRBV6-5
CATSGGQGESPLHF
TGTGCCACCTCAGGGGGACAGGGTGAGTCACCCCTCCACTTT
>TRBJ1-6|.|TRBD1|TRBV2
CASQGGSYNSPLHF
TGTGCCAGTCAGGGGGGTTCCTATAATTCACCCCTCCACTTT
>TRBJ1-4|few|TRBD1|TRBV6-5
CASRPGQGYEKLFF
TGTGCCAGCAGGCCGGGACAGGGTTATGAAAAACTGTTTTTT
>TRBJ1-1|once|.|TRBV7-3
CASSLVMNTEAFF
TGTGCCAGCAGCTTAGTAATGAACACTGAAGCTTTCTTT
>TRBJ2-7|.|TRBD1|TRBV9
CASSPSLGQGPYEQYF
TGTGCCAGCAGCCCATCATTGGGACAGGGACCCTACGAGCAGTACTTC
>TRBJ2-1|.|TRBD2|TRBV4-2
CASSQDYSGGEQFF
TGTGCCAGCAGCCAAGACTATAGCGGGGGCGAGCAGTTCTTC
>TRBJ1-4|.|TRBD1|TRBV19
CASSEPRDRGNEKLFF
TGTGCCAGTAGTGAGCCCCGGGACAGGGGAAATGAAAAACTGTTTTTT
>TRBJ2-7|.|.|TRBV5-5
CASSLYADSYYEQYF
TGTGCCAGCAGCTTGTATGCGGACAGTTACTACGAGCAGTACTTC
>TRBJ2-7|.|.|TRBV30
CAWSIGLTSSYEQYF
TGTGCCTGGAGTATTGGACTTACGAGCTCCTACGAGCAGTACTTC
>TRBJ1-5|.|.|TRBV15
CATSVDSNQPQHF
TGTGCCACCAGTGTAGATAGCAATCAGCCCCAGCATTTT
>TRBJ2-5|few|TRBD2|TRBV7-2
CASSTHGLAGTQETQYF
TGTGCCAGCAGCACTCATGGACTAGCGGGTACCCAAGAGACCCAGTACTTC
>TRBJ2-5|.|.|TRBV6-5
CASRATSKAQYF
TGTGCCAGCAGAGCCACTAGTAAGGCCCAGTACTTC
>TRBJ2-6|few|.|TRBV11-1
CASSLGVRAGANVLTF
TGTGCCAGCAGCTTAGGGGTACGGGCTGGGGCCAACGTCCTGACTTTC
>TRBJ1-4|.|TRBD1|TRBV2
CASRVQGGNEKLFF
TGTGCCAGCCGGGTACAGGGGGGTAATGAAAAACTGTTTTTT
>TRBJ2-3|.|.|TRBV6-1
CASSEGASTDTQYF
TGTGCCAGCAGTGAAGGGGCCAGCACAGATACGCAGTATTTT
>TRBJ2-5|.|.|TRBV2
CASSFGGPREETQYF
TGTGCCAGCAGCTTCGGGGGGCCTAGGGAAGAGACCCAGTACTTC
>TRBJ2-5|.|TRBD2|TRBV5-1
CASSWTSGGAQETQYF
TGCGCCAGCAGCTGGACTAGCGGGGGGGCCCAGGAGACCCAGTACTTC
>TRBJ2-5|.|TRBD2|TRBV28
CASRLAGDQETQYF
TGTGCCAGCAGACTAGCGGGGGACCAAGAGACCCAGTACTTC
>TRBJ1-2|.|.|TRBV7-2
CASSYRQTDGYTF
TGTGCCAGCAGCTACCGACAGACGGATGGCTACACCTTC
>TRBJ2-1|many|.|TRBV18
CASSSSQGMSNNEQFF
TGTGCCAGCTCATCATCACAGGGAATGTCAAACAATGAGCAGTTCTTC
>TRBJ2-7|many|TRBD2|TRBV4-3
CASSQGTSGSLYEQYF
TGCGCCAGCAGCCAGGGGACTAGCGGGAGTCTCTACGAGCAGTACTTC
>TRBJ1-5|once|.|TRBV3-1/TRBV3-2
CASSHPRAGLCRTQHF
TGTGCCAGCAGCCATCCCCGGGCGGGGCTATGTAGAACCCAGCATTTT
>TRBJ2-3|.|TRBD2|TRBV6-6
CASSSAGGADTQYF
TGTGCCAGCAGCAGTGCGGGGGGTGCAGATACGCAGTATTTT
>TRBJ2-2|once|.|TRBV5-5
CASSLRTERTGELFF
TGTGCCAGCAGCTTGAGGACAGAGCGCACCGGGGAGCTGTTTTTT
>TRBJ2-3|.|TRBD2|TRBV19
CASSMRAGAVDTQYF
TGTGCCAGTAGTATGAGAGCGGGAGCAGTTGATACGCAGTATTTT
>TRBJ2-5|.|.|TRBV11-2
CASSQSGQETQYF
TGTGCCAGCAGCCAGTCGGGCCAAGAGACCCAGTACTTC
>TRBJ1-3|.|.|TRBV12-1
CASSPYGERNTIYF
TGTGCCAGCAGCCCCTATGGAGAGCGAAACACCATATATTTT
>TRBJ1-4|.|TRBD1|TRBV9
CASSAQTGGGEKLFF
TGTGCCAGCAGCGCCCAGACAGGGGGAGGTGAAAAACTGTTTTTT
>TRBJ1-4|.|TRBD1|TRBV7-2
CASSILQGADEKLFF
TGTGCCAGCAGCATACTACAGGGGGCAGATGAAAAACTGTTTTTT
>TRBJ2-6|.|.|TRBV11-2
CASSLTKLSGANVLTF
TGTGCCAGCAGCTTAACCAAGCTCTCTGGGGCCAACGTCCTGACTTTC
>TRBJ2-3|once|TRBD1|TRBV7-8
CASSLLGDRGPTDTQYF
TGTGCCAGCAGCTTACTCGGGGACAGGGGGCCGACAGATACGCAGTATTTT
>TRBJ1-1|once|.|TRBV6-6
CASSQDQRSYGGTEAFF
TGTGCCAGCAGTCAGGATCAACGATCGTACGGAGGCACTGAAGCTTTCTTT
>TRBJ2-5|.|TRBD2|TRBV7-2
CASSTRTSGGRETQYF
TGTGCCAGCAGCACCCGGACTAGCGGGGGGAGGGAGACCCAGTACTTC
>TRBJ1-1|.|TRBD1|TRBV7-2
CASSLVGQKNTEAFF
TGTGCCAGCAGCCTCGTGGGACAGAAGAACACTGAAGCTTTCTTT
>TRBJ1-1|.|.|TRBV6-5
CASRPGGREAFF
TGTGCCAGCCGGCCGGGCGGGAGAGAAGCTTTCTTT